The rows below give T cell receptor beta chains drawn from one sample of a study of STAT5B mutations in CD4+ large granular lymphocyte leukemia. Clones were sequenced by immunoSEQ multiplex PCR, and TCRdb holds only the in-frame ones, with some missing. The sample yields 20,000 to 25,000 clones, around 80% seen once. The sample comprised CD4+ T cells from blood buffy coats. The receptors come from a human donor in good health. The CDR3 runs from the conserved cysteine through the conserved F or W. Some rows mark clone size as missing; the rest say once, few, many or name a class of expanded clone.

cdr3_aa | j_call | v_call | clone_size
CASSHSRGLAGGDEQFF | TRBJ2-1 | TRBV18 | .
CASSAGLTGGVAFF | TRBJ1-1 | TRBV7-2 | .
CASSSGTETSIQAFF | TRBJ1-1 | TRBV27 | .
CSVDLQGANTEAFF | TRBJ1-1 | TRBV29-1 | .
CASSYSKGQVDEKLFF | TRBJ1-4 | TRBV6-5 | few
CASSLSLGETQYF | TRBJ2-5 | TRBV7-2 | .
CAWSGAGSGEQFF | TRBJ2-1 | TRBV30 | .
CASGTDKAFYEQYF | TRBJ2-7 | TRBV6-5 | .
CASRGRAAGVNEQFF | TRBJ2-1 | TRBV7-2 | .
CASSVGNQGLSGYTF | TRBJ1-2 | TRBV9 | .
CASSIGGTSSYEQYF | TRBJ2-7 | TRBV19 | .
CASSRTGGGGAFF | TRBJ1-1 | TRBV6-5 | .
CASSLVSSGTYEQYF | TRBJ2-7 | TRBV5-4 | .
CASSTDRGLSEQFF | TRBJ2-1 | TRBV19 | .
CARPPGSDHQPQHF | TRBJ1-5 | TRBV19 | few
CASSLGFGRGETQYF | TRBJ2-5 | TRBV7-6 | .
CASSPPPSGGSTDTQYF | TRBJ2-3 | TRBV5-5 | .
CASSSPWGYEQYF | TRBJ2-7 | TRBV6-5 | .
CASSFGSRGDQPQHF | TRBJ1-5 | TRBV28 | .
CATLRQGARQPQHF | TRBJ1-5 | TRBV6-1 | few
CASSLAGSYEQYF | TRBJ2-7 | TRBV6-1 | .
CASSLAGLGETQYF | TRBJ2-5 | TRBV7-2 | .
CAWRWDSLNSPLHF | TRBJ1-6 | TRBV30 | few